Presented here are 12 T cell receptor beta chains from one specimen sequenced in a study of blood T cell repertoires in COVID-19. TCRdb's copy holds only in-frame clones and misses some; the assay was immunoSEQ multiplex PCR. The data contain 35,000 to 55,000 clones, almost 90% of them singletons. Material: peripheral blood. The origin of the receptors is a human donor in a cohort sampled during active COVID-19.

The genes are TRBV6-5 and TRBJ1-2, with unresolved D. The CDR3 runs to 13 residues. Germline values: CDR1 MNHEY, CDR2 SVGAGI. V lost 2 bases and J 3 bases, leaving 7 bases between the germline ends. CDR3 sequence (DNA): TGTGCCAGCAGTTACATCGGGGACTATGGCTACACCTTC. This translates into CASSYIGDYGYTF.

This rearrangement joins TRBV19 to TRBJ1-5; tentatively, D is TRBD1 (5 bases). The CDR3 covers 15 residues. Trimming stripped 7 bases from V and 0 bases from J, with 13 bases between. Germline loops: CDR1 LNHDA, CDR2 SQIVND (reference sequence). The CDR3 is CASKATGPSNQPQHF. In DNA, the CDR3 is TGTGCCAGTAAGGCTACAGGACCTAGCAATCAGCCCCAGCATTTT.

The J gene is TRBJ2-3, the V gene TRBV27; the match to TRBD1 covers 7 bases. The germline V gene has CDR1 MNHEY and CDR2 SMNVEV (reference sequence). The CDR3 is 16 residues long. The junction had 11 bases not matched to a gene; V was cut back by 3 bases and J by 5 bases. Here the CDR3 DNA reads TGTGCCAGCAGTTTCGGGACAGAGCAGGGGGAAGATACGCAGTATTTT. Protein: CASSFGTEQGEDTQYF.

V and J are TRBV19 and TRBJ2-5; 9 bases are a match to TRBD2. Germline CDR1 is LNHDA and CDR2 is SQIVND (reference sequence). CDR3 length: 17 residues. With 3 bases clipped from V and 4 bases from J, the junction kept 12 bases outside the gene matches. CDR3 residues: CASSMTSGGSPPETQYF. CDR3 DNA sequence: TGTGCCAGTAGTATGACGAGCGGGGGGTCTCCACCAGAGACCCAGTACTTC.

V usage is TRBV5-1 and J usage is TRBJ2-5; 8 nucleotides line up with TRBD2. Germline CDR1 SGHRS, CDR2 YFSETQ. CDR3 length: 15 amino acids. Trimming at V came to 0 bases and at J to 2 bases, leaving 3 bases not matched to a gene. The CDR3 coding sequence is TGCGCCAGCAGCTTGGCGACTAGCGCTCAAGAGACCCAGTACTTC. This translates into CASSLATSAQETQYF.

The chain uses TRBV5-6 and TRBJ2-5; tentatively, D is TRBD2 (5 bases). The CDR3 loop spans 15 amino acids. Trimming removed 0 bases from V and 5 bases from J, with 14 bases in between. Looked up from germline, CDR1 is SGHDT and CDR2 is YYEEEE. CDR3 loop: CASSLVSGWGETQYF. CDR3 nucleotide sequence: TGTGCCAGCAGCTTGGTTTCGGGGTGGGGTGAGACCCAGTACTTC.

V and J are TRBV6-2 or TRBV6-3 and TRBJ2-7; TRBD2 matches 8 bases. Trimming at V came to 5 bases and at J to 4 bases, leaving 10 bases not matched to a gene. The germline gives CDR1 MNHEY, CDR2 SVGEGT. The length of the CDR3 is 15 residues. This CDR3 is CASSLSSGGQYEQYF. CDR3 bases: TGTGCCAGCAGTCTTTCCTCGGGGGGGCAATACGAGCAGTACTTC.

The chain employs TRBV24-1 and TRBJ2-5, with D hard to call. The V gene's germline CDR1 is KGHDR and CDR2 SFDVKD. The CDR3 extends over 11 amino acids. V was clipped by 3 bases and J by 5 bases, with 3 bases between them. CDR3 nucleotides: TGTGCCACCAGTGATCGGGAGACCCAGTACTTC. Protein sequence: CATSDRETQYF.

The chain links TRBV9 to TRBJ1-5, with 11 bases matching TRBD1. This CDR3 has 16 amino acids. Germline values: CDR1 SGDLS, CDR2 YYNGEE. V lost 3 bases to trimming and J lost 3 bases; unmatched junction nucleotides: 5. The CDR3 spells CASSEGQGALNQPQHF. The DNA for the CDR3 is TGTGCCAGCAGCGAAGGACAGGGGGCCCTCAATCAGCCCCAGCATTTT.

J is TRBJ1-6 and V is TRBV14; D is perhaps TRBD1 (5 bases). V gave up 1 base and J gave up 9 bases, with 10 bases separating them. The CDR3 loop spans 14 amino acids. The germline gives CDR1 SGHDN, CDR2 FVKESK. The CDR3 DNA follows: TGTGCCAGCAGCCAAGCAGGGCAGCGTTCACCCCTCCACTTT. Translation gives CASSQAGQRSPLHF.

The chain has TRBV19 and TRBJ2-7, with TRBD1 as a possible D gene (6 bases). V was trimmed by 8 bases and J by 5 bases, leaving 13 bases between them. Germline V gene sequence: CDR1 LNHDA, CDR2 SQIVND (reference sequence). This CDR3 spans 12 amino acids. CDR3 nucleotide sequence: TGTGCCAGTGGCAGGGGCCCACACGAGCAGTACTTC. It encodes CASGRGPHEQYF.

This chain uses TRBV27 with TRBJ2-3, with D maybe TRBD1 (6 bases). Germline assignment: CDR1 MNHEY and CDR2 SMNVEV (reference sequence). The CDR3 is 16 residues long. Trimming removed 6 bases at V and 2 bases at J, with 18 bases between. The CDR3 DNA reads TGTGCCAGCAGCTTGGGGGCAGTAGGATTCACAGATACGCAGTATTTT. Translating gives CASSLGAVGFTDTQYF.